Listed here are 27 T cell receptor beta chains from one sample, sequenced in a study of blood T cell repertoires in COVID-19. Profiling relied on immunoSEQ multiplex PCR, and the TCRdb table lists in-frame clones only, not all of them. This sample carries a few hundred thousand clones, 80% to 90% of them seen once, and the ten largest clones take under 4%. Sequences were obtained from peripheral blood. Receptors were obtained from a woman younger than 45 with COVID-19, enrolled during active disease.

The chain combines TRBV21-1 with TRBJ1-6; TRBD1, the table's D call, lacks a check against the DNA. TRBV21-1 is a known pseudogene. CDR3 length equals 15 residues. This chain's CDR3 is CASSKEGYYNSPLHF. The DNA for the CDR3 is TGTGCCAGCAGCAAAGAGGGGTACTATAATTCACCCCTCCACTTT.

This CDR3 is CASSLIEESETQYF. The CDR3 DNA sequence: TGCGCCAGCAGCTTAATTGAGGAATCGGAGACCCAGTACTTC. The chain joins TRBV5-1 to TRBJ2-5; D gene ambiguous. The CDR3 has 14 residues. Trimming left V 2 bases short and J 5 bases short, with 13 bases between. Germline V lookup: CDR1 SGHRS, CDR2 YFSETQ.

The chain is built from TRBV4-1 and TRBJ1-5; D possibly corresponds to TRBD1 (5 bases). Germline V CDR1 and CDR2: MGHRA, YSYEKL. The V and J ends lost 5 bases and 4 bases respectively, with 12 bases between them. The CDR3 contains 14 residues. For the CDR3, the DNA is TGCGCCAGCAGCGCATGGGGGAGGAATCAGCCCCAGCATTTT. Its protein product is CASSAWGRNQPQHF.

This CDR3 reads CASSLEAGEAFF. The CDR3 coding sequence is TGTGCCAGCAGCTTAGAAGCAGGGGAAGCTTTCTTT. The rearrangement joins TRBV13 to TRBJ1-1; possible D gene TRBD1, 5 bases. Germline CDR1 is PRHDT and CDR2 is FYEKMQ (reference sequence). This CDR3 spans 12 amino acids. Trimming stripped 1 base from V and 8 bases from J, with 8 bases between. Using reference TRBV13 and TRBJ1-1 for the parts outside the CDR3, the full variable domain is AAGVIQSPRHLIKEKRETATLKCYPIPRHDTVYWYQQGPGQDPQFLISFYEKMQSDKGSIPDRFSAQQFSDYHSELNMSSLELGDSALYFCASSLEAGEAFFGQGTRLTVV.

The J gene is TRBJ1-2, the V gene TRBV5-6; D might be TRBD1 (6 bases). Germline CDR1 and CDR2: SGHDT and YYEEEE. The CDR3 is 14 amino acids. Trimming shortened V by 1 base and J by 5 bases, and 12 bases separated the two germline ends. For the CDR3, the DNA is TGTGCCAGCAGCTTGTGGGGGGGCGCTTATGGCTACACCTTC. Translating it yields CASSLWGGAYGYTF.

The rearrangement uses TRBV5-1 and TRBJ1-4; D unresolved. The V end lost 0 bases, the J end lost 11 bases, and 11 bases lay between the germline ends. Germline CDR1 SGHRS, CDR2 YFSETQ. The CDR3 covers 13 residues. The CDR3 protein is CASSLAGEQKLFF. DNA for the CDR3: TGCGCCAGCAGCTTGGCCGGGGAACAGAAACTGTTTTTT.

The V and J genes are TRBV30 and TRBJ1-1, with 10 bases fitting TRBD1. The CDR3 is 15 amino acids. Trimming took 2 bases from V and 7 from J; bases not matched to a gene: 10. Germline CDR1 GTSNPN, CDR2 SVGIG (reference sequence). The CDR3 DNA follows: TGTGCCTGGAGTCCCCCGACAGGGGGCTTAGGTGAAGCTTTCTTT. Translated: CAWSPPTGGLGEAFF.

The genes are TRBV19 and TRBJ2-1; D is possibly TRBD2 (6 bases). V dropped 5 bases and J dropped 0 bases, with 11 bases sitting between them. The CDR3 totals 15 residues. CDR1 LNHDA and CDR2 SQIVND come from the germline V gene (reference sequence). The CDR3 sequence is CASSPRGSSYNEQFF. In DNA form, the CDR3 reads TGTGCCAGTAGTCCTCGGGGGAGCTCCTACAATGAGCAGTTCTTC.

This chain links TRBV2 with TRBJ2-7, with 7 nucleotides matching TRBD1. The germline V gene encodes CDR1 SNHLY and CDR2 FYNNEI. V was clipped by 7 bases and J by 9 bases; unmatched bases: 12. This CDR3 is 13 amino acids long. For the CDR3, the DNA is TGTGCCAGCAAGGGGGCCAACTACGATGCGCAGTACTTC. Residues: CASKGANYDAQYF.

The chain uses TRBV12-3 or TRBV12-4 and TRBJ2-7; D perhaps matches TRBD2 (6 bases). The CDR3 runs 13 residues. V lost 3 bases, J lost 2 bases, and 8 bases lay in between. For the CDR3, the DNA is TGTGCCAGCAGTTTCGGCGGGACCTACGAGCAGTACGTC. Encoded protein: CASSFGGTYEQYV.

The rearrangement links TRBV10-1 to TRBJ2-1, with TRBD2 matching 14 bases. The CDR3 has 17 residues. Germline assignment: CDR1 WNHNN and CDR2 SYGVQD (reference sequence). V shed 4 bases and J 8 bases; nucleotides not matched to a gene: 10. This CDR3 reads CASSGGLAGAHWDEQFF. DNA for the CDR3: TGCGCCAGCAGTGGGGGACTAGCGGGGGCGCATTGGGATGAGCAGTTCTTC.

The rearrangement uses TRBV3-1 (or the pseudogene TRBV3-2) and TRBJ2-3; D is perhaps TRBD2 (6 bases). The CDR3 is made up of 14 amino acids. Trimming stripped 3 bases from V and 3 bases from J, with 10 bases between. CDR1 is LGHDT, CDR2 YNNKEL, per germline (reference sequence). CDR3 coding DNA: TGTGCCAGCAGCCACGGTGCGGGGACAGATACGCAGTATTTT. Amino acids: CASSHGAGTDTQYF.

The V gene is TRBV5-4, the J gene TRBJ2-5; 9 nucleotides line up with TRBD2. Germline V lookup: CDR1 SGHNT, CDR2 YYREEE (reference sequence). J gave up 0 bases and V 4 bases, and 1 base lay outside the gene matches. The length of the CDR3 is 14 residues. In nucleotides, the CDR3 is TGTGCCAGCAGCAGCGGGGGGTACCAAGAGACCCAGTACTTC. Translation: CASSSGGYQETQYF.

The rearrangement uses TRBV6-5 and TRBJ2-7; 7 bases map to TRBD1. This CDR3 region has 14 residues. The V segment lost 8 bases and the J segment 6 bases; nucleotides outside the gene matches: 13. Germline CDR1 and CDR2: MNHEY and SVGAGI. The CDR3 DNA sequence: TGTGCCAGCGGCACGACCGGGACAGCCCCCGAGCAGTACTTC. This encodes CASGTTGTAPEQYF.

The genes are TRBV7-2 and TRBJ2-5, with D possibly TRBD2 on 5 matching bases. The ends were cut back, 5 bases at V and 7 bases at J, with 20 bases in the middle. This CDR3 comprises 15 residues. Germline CDR1 and CDR2: SGHTA and FQGNSA. CDR3 sequence: CASSPARRLEGTQYF. The CDR3 bases are TGTGCCAGCAGCCCCGCGCGGCGCCTAGAGGGGACCCAGTACTTC.

This clone was detected only once. J is TRBJ2-4 and V is TRBV4-2; TRBD2 matches at 12 bases. V was pared by 5 bases and J by 8 bases, with 10 bases of the junction left unmatched. The CDR3 extends over 16 amino acids. Germline V lookup: CDR1 LGHNA, CDR2 YNFKEQ. CDR3 protein: CASSTQLAGGGDIQYF. The CDR3 DNA is TGTGCCAGCAGCACTCAACTAGCGGGGGGCGGGGACATTCAGTACTTC.

This clone was picked up a small number of times. The gene calls are TRBV19 and TRBJ1-1; 11 positions agree with TRBD1. V shed 1 base and J 5 bases; nucleotides not matched to a gene: 12. Germline V gene data show CDR1 as LNHDA and CDR2 as SQIVND (reference sequence). This CDR3 has 18 residues. The CDR3 is CASSIVNLGQGARTEAFF. The DNA for the CDR3 is TGTGCCAGTAGTATAGTGAACCTAGGACAGGGGGCGCGAACTGAAGCTTTCTTT.

The J gene is TRBJ2-2, the V gene TRBV6-5; 11 nucleotides line up with TRBD2. Unmatched junction bases numbered 2, after V lost 5 bases and J lost 3 bases. The CDR3 is made up of 15 amino acids. Germline assignment: CDR1 MNHEY and CDR2 SVGAGI. The CDR3 DNA reads TGTGCCAGCAGTCGGACTAGCGGGTACACCGGGGAGCTGTTTTTT. Its translation is CASSRTSGYTGELFF.

The J gene is TRBJ1-1, the V gene TRBV27; possible D gene TRBD1, 5 bases. Trimming removed 2 bases at V and 7 bases at J, with 14 bases between. The CDR3 is 14 residues long. The germline CDR1 and CDR2 sequences are MNHEY and SMNVEV (reference sequence). CDR3: CASSLKRGLGEAFF. DNA for the CDR3: TGTGCCAGCAGTTTAAAGCGGGGCCTAGGTGAAGCTTTCTTT.

The J gene is TRBJ1-2, the V gene TRBV3-1 (or the pseudogene TRBV3-2); 12 bases line up with TRBD1. CDR1 and CDR2 (germline): LGHDT, YNNKEL (reference sequence). Unmatched junction bases numbered 6, after V lost 4 bases and J lost 9 bases. This CDR3 is 14 amino acids long. The CDR3 region is CASSRVGQGASYTF. The DNA for the CDR3 is TGTGCCAGCAGCCGAGTGGGACAGGGGGCGAGCTACACCTTC.

This clone appeared a single time. The chain has TRBV14 and TRBJ2-1, with a tentative D call TRBD1 (5 bases). The V gene's germline CDR1 is SGHDN and CDR2 FVKESK. The V end lost 4 bases, the J end lost 2 bases, and 9 bases lay between the germline ends. CDR3 length equals 14 residues. The CDR3 DNA reads TGTGCCAGCAGCCCGACGGACACCTACAATGAGCAGTTCTTC. This sequence encodes CASSPTDTYNEQFF.

This clone was picked up one time. V gene TRBV6-4 combines with J gene TRBJ1-1; TRBD1 is a possible D gene (5 bases). CDR3 length: 13 amino acids. V was trimmed by 8 bases and J by 4 bases, leaving 14 bases between them. The germline CDR1 and CDR2 sequences are MRHNA and SNTAGT. CDR3 bases: TGTGCCAGCGGGGGGATGATTGGCACTGAAGCTTTCTTT. It codes for CASGGMIGTEAFF.

The chain employs TRBV28 and TRBJ1-1; no reliable D call. The germline V gene has CDR1 MDHEN and CDR2 SYDVKM. CDR3 size: 12 residues. Between the trimmed V and J ends, which lost 6 bases and 1 base, there was a span of 6 bases. The CDR3 loop reads CASRGWNTEAFF. The CDR3 DNA is TGTGCCAGCAGGGGCTGGAACACTGAAGCTTTCTTT.

This clone was recorded once. The rearrangement joins TRBV12-5 to TRBJ2-1, with 14 bases identical to TRBD2. Trimming removed 2 bases from V and 7 bases from J; junction bases left unmatched: 22. The CDR3 has 22 residues. Per the germline V gene, CDR1 is LGHNT and CDR2 is FRNRAP. The CDR3 region is CASGLPGLAGVRGTGGDNEQFF. CDR3 DNA: TGTGCTAGTGGTTTGCCGGGACTAGCGGGAGTGAGGGGGACCGGGGGAGATAATGAGCAGTTCTTC.

The V gene is TRBV5-1, the J gene TRBJ1-5; D remains ambiguous. The V and J ends lost 4 bases and 0 bases respectively, with 20 bases between them. Germline CDR1 reads SGHRS; CDR2 reads YFSETQ. This CDR3 is built from 18 residues. Written as DNA, the CDR3 is TGCGCCAGCAGCCCCGGAGGGTCAGTGACACATAGCAATCAGCCCCAGCATTTT. Protein sequence: CASSPGGSVTHSNQPQHF.

This clone appeared once. As DNA, the CDR3 is TGTGCCAGCAGCCGACGTTGGAGCGGGGGGCCCGAGCGAAATGAGCAGTTCTTC. This translates into CASSRRWSGGPERNEQFF. The chain joins TRBV3-1 (or the pseudogene TRBV3-2) to TRBJ2-1; TRBD2 agrees at 9 bases. After removal of 4 bases from V and 7 bases from J, the junction contained 17 bases not matched to a gene. The CDR3 spans 18 residues. Germline CDR1 and CDR2: LGHDT and YNNKEL (reference sequence).

This sequence joins TRBV5-1 and TRBJ1-1; D uncertain. Germline CDR1 SGHRS, CDR2 YFSETQ. This CDR3 has 15 residues. V lost 0 bases and J lost 1, with 10 bases in between. The CDR3 reads CASSLGLGRNTEAFF. The DNA of the CDR3 is TGCGCCAGCAGCTTGGGGTTGGGCCGGAACACTGAAGCTTTCTTT.